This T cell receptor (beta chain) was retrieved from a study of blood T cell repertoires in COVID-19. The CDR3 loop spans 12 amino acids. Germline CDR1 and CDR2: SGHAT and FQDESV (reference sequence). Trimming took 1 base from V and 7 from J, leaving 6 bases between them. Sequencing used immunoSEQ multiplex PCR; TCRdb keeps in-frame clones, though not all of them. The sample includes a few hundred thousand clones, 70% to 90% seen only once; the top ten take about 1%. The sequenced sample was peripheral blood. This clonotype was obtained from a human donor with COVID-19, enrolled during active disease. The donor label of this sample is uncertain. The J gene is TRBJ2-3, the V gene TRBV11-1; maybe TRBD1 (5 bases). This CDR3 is CASSLGQHTQYF. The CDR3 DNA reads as TGTGCCAGCAGCTTAGGACAGCATACGCAGTATTTT.